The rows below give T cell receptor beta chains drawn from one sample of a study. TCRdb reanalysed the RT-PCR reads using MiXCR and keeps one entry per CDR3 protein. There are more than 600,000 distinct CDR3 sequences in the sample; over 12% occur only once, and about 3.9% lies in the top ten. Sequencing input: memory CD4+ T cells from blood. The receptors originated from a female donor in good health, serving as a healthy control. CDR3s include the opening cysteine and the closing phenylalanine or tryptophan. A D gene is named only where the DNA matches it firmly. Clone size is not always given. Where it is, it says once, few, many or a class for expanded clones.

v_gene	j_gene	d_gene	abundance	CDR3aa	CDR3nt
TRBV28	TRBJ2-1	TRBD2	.	CASSFSLAGVYNEQFF	TGTGCCAGCAGTTTCTCACTAGCGGGAGTTTACAATGAGCAGTTCTTC
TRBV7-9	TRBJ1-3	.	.	CASSPTFGSSGNTIYF	TGTGCCAGCAGCCCGACCTTTGGGAGCTCTGGAAACACCATATATTTT
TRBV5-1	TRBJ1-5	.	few	CASSLAGDVSQPQHF	TGCGCCAGCAGCTTGGCAGGGGATGTAAGTCAGCCCCAGCATTTT
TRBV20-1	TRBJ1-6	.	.	CSARDSGAGDNSPLHF	TGCAGTGCTAGAGATAGCGGGGCAGGGGATAATTCACCCCTCCACTTT
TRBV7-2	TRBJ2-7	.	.	CASSRTDATYEQYF	TGTGCCAGCAGCCGGACGGACGCAACTTACGAGCAGTACTTC
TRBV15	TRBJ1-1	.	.	CATSRDSSGENTEAFF	TGTGCCACCAGCAGAGATTCATCGGGGGAAAACACTGAAGCTTTCTTT
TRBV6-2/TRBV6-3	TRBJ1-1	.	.	CASSPAGILTEAFF	TGTGCCAGCAGCCCGGCGGGAATACTGACAGAAGCTTTCTTT
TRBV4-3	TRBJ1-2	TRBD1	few	CASSRDSLGDYTF	TGCGCCAGCAGCCGGGACAGCTTAGGAGACTACACCTTC
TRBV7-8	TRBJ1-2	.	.	CASSGTQGMDGYTF	TGTGCCAGCAGCGGCACCCAGGGTATGGATGGCTACACCTTC
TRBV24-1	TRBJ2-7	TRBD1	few	CATSDTGQGIYEQYF	TGTGCCACCAGTGATACCGGACAGGGAATCTACGAGCAGTACTTC
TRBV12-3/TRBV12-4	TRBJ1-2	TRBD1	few	CASSLALSGTGVGYTF	TGTGCCAGCAGTTTAGCCCTCTCAGGGACAGGGGTTGGCTACACCTTC
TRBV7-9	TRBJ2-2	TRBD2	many	CASSLPPRLAGNTGELFF	TGTGCCAGCAGTCTCCCTCCAAGACTAGCGGGGAACACCGGGGAGCTGTTTTTT
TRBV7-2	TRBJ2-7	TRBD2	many	CASSLALLAGGLNEQYF	TGTGCCAGCAGCTTAGCGCTTCTAGCGGGAGGACTCAACGAGCAGTACTTC
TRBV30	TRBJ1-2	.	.	CAWRVREGGYGYTF	TGTGCCTGGAGGGTCAGGGAAGGCGGCTATGGCTACACCTTC
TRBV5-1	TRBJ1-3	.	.	CASSDTGTTGNTIYF	TGCGCCAGCAGCGACACCGGGACTACAGGAAACACCATATATTTT
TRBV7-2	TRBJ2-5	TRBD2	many	CASSLGRLAGQETQYF	TGTGCCAGCAGCTTAGGAAGGCTAGCGGGCCAAGAGACCCAGTACTTC
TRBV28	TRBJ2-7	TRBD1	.	CASRTGTGGFEQYF	TGTGCCAGCAGAACCGGGACAGGGGGTTTCGAGCAGTACTTC
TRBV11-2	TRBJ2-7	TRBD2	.	CASSLDFLAGVSYEQYF	TGTGCCAGCAGCTTAGACTTTCTAGCGGGAGTCTCCTACGAGCAGTACTTC
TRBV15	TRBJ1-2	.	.	CATSRDGGSGGYTF	TGTGCCACCAGCAGAGATGGTGGCAGTGGGGGCTACACCTTC
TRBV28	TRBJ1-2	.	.	CASSLAPRPYGYTF	TGTGCCAGCAGCCTGGCCCCGAGGCCCTATGGCTACACCTTC
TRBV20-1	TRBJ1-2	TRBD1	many	CSAVGQRDRRTNYGYTF	TGCAGTGCCGTGGGGCAGAGGGACAGGCGGACTAACTATGGCTACACCTTC
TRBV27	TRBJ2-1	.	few	CASRMQSSYNEQFF	TGTGCCAGCAGGATGCAGAGCTCCTACAATGAGCAGTTCTTC
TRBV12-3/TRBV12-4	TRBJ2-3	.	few	CASSLRGLRFSDTQYF	TGTGCCAGCAGTTTAAGGGGCTTGCGGTTTTCGGATACGCAGTATTTT
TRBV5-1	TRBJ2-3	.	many	CASSSGVLTDTQYF	TGTGCCAGCAGCTCGGGGGTCCTCACAGATACGCAGTATTTT
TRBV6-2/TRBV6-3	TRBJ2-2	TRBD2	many	CASSLTSGYTGELFF	TGTGCCAGCAGTTTAACTAGCGGATACACCGGGGAGCTGTTTTTT
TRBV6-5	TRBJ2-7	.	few	CASHPRRSSYEQYF	TGTGCCAGCCATCCCCGACGGAGCTCCTACGAGCAGTACTTC
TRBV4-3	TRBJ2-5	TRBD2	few	CASSFGGGPSQETQYF	TGCGCCAGCAGTTTCGGCGGGGGGCCGTCCCAAGAGACCCAGTACTTC
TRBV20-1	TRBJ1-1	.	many	CSAPHRRKNTEAFF	TGCAGTGCCCCACACCGACGAAAAAACACTGAAGCTTTCTTT
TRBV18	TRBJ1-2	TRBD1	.	CASSSQGDYTF	TGTGCCAGCTCATCACAGGGGGACTACACCTTC
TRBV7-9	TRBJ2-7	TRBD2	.	CASSLVVAGAYEQYF	TGTGCCAGCAGCTTAGTAGTAGCGGGGGCCTACGAGCAGTACTTC
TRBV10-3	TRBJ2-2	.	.	CAISGPYTGELFF	TGTGCCATCTCCGGACCCTACACCGGGGAGCTGTTTTTT
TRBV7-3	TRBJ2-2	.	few	CASSLMTGDDTGELFF	TGTGCCAGCAGCCTCATGACGGGAGATGACACCGGGGAGCTGTTTTTT
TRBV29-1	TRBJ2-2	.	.	CSVELAGFTGELFF	TGCAGCGTTGAATTGGCGGGGTTCACCGGGGAGCTGTTTTTT
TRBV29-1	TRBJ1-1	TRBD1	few	CSVLPRGQGMRTEAFF	TGCAGCGTACTGCCGAGGGGACAGGGTATGAGAACTGAAGCTTTCTTT
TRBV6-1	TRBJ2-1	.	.	CASSGGTDLHNEQFF	TGTGCCAGCAGTGGGGGTACGGACCTCCACAATGAGCAGTTCTTC
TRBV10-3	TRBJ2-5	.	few	CAVAYQETQYF	TGTGCCGTCGCCTATCAAGAGACCCAGTACTTC
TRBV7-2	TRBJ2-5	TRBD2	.	CASSERAGGPETQYF	TGTGCCAGCAGCGAACGAGCGGGGGGCCCCGAGACCCAGTACTTC
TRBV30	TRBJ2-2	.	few	CAWSVAGELFF	TGTGCCTGGAGTGTAGCCGGGGAGCTGTTTTTT
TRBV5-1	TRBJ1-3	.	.	CASRYGDVGYGRNTIYF	TGCGCCAGCAGGTATGGGGATGTTGGTTACGGAAGAAACACCATATATTTT
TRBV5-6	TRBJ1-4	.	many	CASSFSPIADSSSNEKLFF	TGTGCCAGCAGCTTCTCTCCAATAGCCGACAGCTCTAGTAATGAAAAACTGTTTTTT
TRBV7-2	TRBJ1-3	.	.	CASSPPGESGNTIYF	TGTGCCAGCAGCCCCCCCGGGGAGTCTGGAAACACCATATATTTT
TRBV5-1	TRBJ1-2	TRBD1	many	CASSPRQGAGGYTF	TGCGCCAGCAGCCCACGACAGGGGGCCGGTGGCTACACCTTC
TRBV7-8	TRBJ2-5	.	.	CASSSDGAAKETQYF	TGTGCCAGCAGCTCCGACGGGGCGGCAAAAGAGACCCAGTACTTC
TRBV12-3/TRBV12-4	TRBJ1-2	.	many	CASSFGANQGYTF	TGTGCCAGCAGTTTTGGGGCTAATCAGGGCTACACCTTC
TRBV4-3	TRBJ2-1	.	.	CASSQEFRVTYNEQFF	TGCGCCAGCAGCCAAGAGTTCAGGGTTACCTACAATGAGCAGTTCTTC
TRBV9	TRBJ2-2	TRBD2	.	CASSTPSGSLTGELFF	TGTGCCAGCAGCACCCCTAGCGGGAGTCTCACCGGGGAGCTGTTTTTT
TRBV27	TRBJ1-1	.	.	CASSFLGERMNTEAFF	TGTGCCAGCAGTTTCTTAGGGGAAAGGATGAACACTGAAGCTTTCTTT
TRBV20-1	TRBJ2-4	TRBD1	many	CSATTGAPNIQYF	TGCAGTGCCACGACAGGGGCCCCAAACATTCAGTACTTC
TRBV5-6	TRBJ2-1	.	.	CASSLRHNEQFF	TGTGCCAGCAGCTTGAGGCACAATGAGCAGTTCTTC
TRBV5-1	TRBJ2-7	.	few	CASSLEKDEQYF	TGCGCCAGCAGCCTGGAAAAGGACGAGCAGTACTTC
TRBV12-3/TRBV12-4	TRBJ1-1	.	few	CASSFMAGDTEAFF	TGTGCCAGCAGTTTTATGGCGGGGGACACTGAAGCTTTCTTT
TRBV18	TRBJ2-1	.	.	CASSGDNEQFF	TGTGCCAGCTCTGGGGACAATGAGCAGTTCTTC
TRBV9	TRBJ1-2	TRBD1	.	CASSPTTGEYGYTF	TGTGCCAGCAGCCCTACTACAGGGGAATATGGCTACACCTTC
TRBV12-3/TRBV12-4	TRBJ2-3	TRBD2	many	CASSLLAGEDTQYF	TGTGCCAGCAGTTTACTAGCGGGGGAAGATACGCAGTATTTT
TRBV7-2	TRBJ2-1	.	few	CATARDNEQFF	TGTGCCACGGCCAGGGACAATGAGCAGTTCTTC
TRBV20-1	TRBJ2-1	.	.	CSATGASRNEQFF	TGCAGTGCTACCGGGGCTAGCCGCAATGAGCAGTTCTTC
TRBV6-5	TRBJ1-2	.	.	CASSYSGGHYGYTF	TGTGCCAGCAGTTACTCGGGGGGGCACTATGGCTACACCTTC
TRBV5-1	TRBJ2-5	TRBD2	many	CASSLVAGKETQYF	TGCGCCAGCAGCTTGGTAGCGGGGAAAGAGACCCAGTACTTC
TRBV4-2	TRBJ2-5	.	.	CASSQDNQETQYF	TGTGCCAGCAGCCAAGACAACCAAGAGACCCAGTACTTC